These 26 T cell receptor beta chains were all obtained from the same sample, sequenced in a study of T cells in localized non-small cell lung cancer. TCRdb keeps only in-frame clones here, not all; method: immunoSEQ multiplex PCR. The sample consists of over 1,000 clones, approximately 25% of them appearing once. The specimen comprised normal lung tissue next to the tumor, sampled before any cancer treatment. All receptors derive from a woman between 35 and 70 years old with stage I squamous cell lung carcinoma.

This clone was seen more than once but under ten times. The chain joins TRBV6-8 to TRBJ2-1, with a tentative D call TRBD2 (6 bases). Germline CDR1 and CDR2: MNHGY and SAAAGT. Trimming left V 5 bases short and J 7 bases short, with 18 bases between. The CDR3 totals 15 residues. DNA for the CDR3: TGTGCCAGCAGTGAGGTAGCGGCCACGGGGAATGAGCAGTTCTTC. Translating it yields CASSEVAATGNEQFF.

CDR3 coding DNA: TGTGCCAGTAGGGGAAGGGAAGAAGAAAAACTGTTTTTT. Its protein is CASRGREEEKLFF. This rearrangement joins TRBV19 to TRBJ1-4, with D unresolved. Per the germline V gene, CDR1 is LNHDA and CDR2 is SQIVND (reference sequence). The CDR3 length is 13 residues. The ends were cut back, 6 bases at V and 8 bases at J, with 13 bases in the middle.

Within the sample, this clone is medium-sized. DNA for the CDR3: TGTGCCAGCAGCCGGTTGACAGGCACCGGGGAGCTGTTTTTT. Translation: CASSRLTGTGELFF. The rearrangement joins TRBV11-3 to TRBJ2-2; D may be TRBD1 (6 bases). Germline CDR1 reads SGHNT; CDR2 reads YENEEA. Trimming removed 5 bases from V and 4 bases from J, with 11 bases in between. This CDR3 comprises 14 residues.

Relative to its sample, this clone is large. J is TRBJ2-1 and V is TRBV11-3; a possible D gene is TRBD1 (5 bases). With 2 bases removed from V and 5 bases from J, the gap between germline ends came to 10 bases. CDR3 size: 14 residues. CDR1 SGHNT and CDR2 YENEEA come from the germline V gene. The CDR3 DNA sequence: TGTGCCAGCAGCTTACGACAGCCGGACAATGAGCAGTTCTTC. It specifies CASSLRQPDNEQFF.

This clone is categorized as large. The chain carries TRBV30 and TRBJ1-4; D ambiguous. The V gene's germline CDR1 is GTSNPN and CDR2 SVGIG (reference sequence). CDR3 length equals 15 residues. V gave up 0 bases and J gave up 0 bases, with 8 bases separating them. The DNA of the CDR3 is TGTGCCTGGAGTGTACGGCGCTCAACTAATGAAAAACTGTTTTTT. Its protein product is CAWSVRRSTNEKLFF.

A few counts support this clone. The chain uses TRBV11-3 and TRBJ2-5; TRBD2 matches at 7 bases. The germline CDR1 and CDR2 sequences are SGHNT and YENEEA. The CDR3 consists of 15 residues. J was trimmed by 3 bases and V by 5 bases; bases with no gene match: 9. Written as DNA, the CDR3 is TGTGCCAGCAGCACTGGGGTACGGGAGGAAGAGACCCAGTACTTC. Translation: CASSTGVREEETQYF.

This clone was detected only a few times. The V gene is TRBV7-2, the J gene TRBJ1-1; D is undetermined. Trimming pared 3 bases from V and 1 base from J, leaving 6 bases between. CDR1 and CDR2 from the germline V gene are SGHTA and FQGNSA. The CDR3 length is 13 residues. The CDR3 bases are TGTGCCAGCAGCTTTACAGAGAACACTGAAGCTTTCTTT. It translates to CASSFTENTEAFF.

This clone was observed a single time. The rearrangement joins TRBV29-1 to TRBJ2-1; possibly TRBD1 for D (6 bases). V dropped 6 bases and J dropped 3 bases, with 12 bases sitting between them. Germline V gene data show CDR1 as SQVTM and CDR2 as ANQGSEA. This CDR3 contains 13 residues. CDR3 loop: CSVDGTLYNEQFF. The CDR3 region has the DNA TGCAGCGTCGACGGGACACTCTACAATGAGCAGTTCTTC.

This clone ranks as large (0.1 to 1%). The V and J genes are TRBV28 and TRBJ2-3, with TRBD2 matching 11 bases. Germline CDR1 reads MDHEN; CDR2 reads SYDVKM. This CDR3 comprises 16 residues. Germline trimming cut 4 bases from V and 5 bases from J; bases unmatched to any gene: 8. Here the CDR3 DNA reads TGTGCCAGCAGTTGGATAGCGGGGGGGCTAAGAGATACGCAGTATTTT. The encoded protein is CASSWIAGGLRDTQYF.

This clone occurred a few times. The chain combines TRBV18 with TRBJ2-7; either TRBD1 or TRBD2 may fit D (5 bases each). Germline assignment: CDR1 KGHSH and CDR2 LQKENI. Deletions cut 1 base from V and 2 bases from J, with 9 bases between. The CDR3 spans 14 residues. The CDR3 loop reads CASSPQGRAYEQYF. CDR3 nucleotide sequence: TGTGCCAGCTCACCACAGGGGCGGGCCTACGAGCAGTACTTC. The full variable domain, completed using reference TRBV18 and TRBJ2-7, is NAGVMQNPRHLVRRRGQEARLRCSPMKGHSHVYWYRQLPEEGLKFMVYLQKENIIDESGMPKERFSAEFPKEGPSILRIQQVVRGDSAAYFCASSPQGRAYEQYFGPGTRLTVT.

V is TRBV30 and J is TRBJ2-7; D ambiguous. The germline V and J ends were trimmed by 0 bases and 4 bases, with 7 bases remaining between them. The CDR3 loop spans 12 amino acids. Germline lookup yields CDR1 GTSNPN and CDR2 SVGIG (reference sequence). As DNA, the CDR3 is TGTGCCTGGAGTGTACAAGGTTACGAGCAGTACTTC. This codes for CAWSVQGYEQYF.

This clone was seen only a few times. The chain employs TRBV11-3 and TRBJ2-2, with 9 bases fitting TRBD1. V shed 3 bases and J 3 bases; nucleotides not matched to a gene: 5. The CDR3 loop spans 16 amino acids. Germline CDR1 SGHNT, CDR2 YENEEA. The CDR3 protein is CASSFGQGPYTGELFF. The CDR3 DNA follows: TGTGCCAGCAGCTTTGGACAGGGGCCGTACACCGGGGAGCTGTTTTTT.

This clone came up a few times. The rearrangement joins TRBV6-1 to TRBJ1-2; D is ambiguous. The CDR3 is 13 amino acids. Germline V lookup: CDR1 MNHNS, CDR2 SASEGT. With 0 bases removed from V and 6 bases from J, the gap between germline ends came to 8 bases. DNA of the CDR3: TGTGCCAGCAGTGAAGCGGCAGTGGATGGCTACACCTTC. Protein sequence: CASSEAAVDGYTF.

The chain joins TRBV18 to TRBJ1-5, with D tentatively TRBD1 (6 bases). Germline V CDR1 and CDR2: KGHSH, LQKENI. CDR3 length equals 14 residues. V was pared by 4 bases and J by 7 bases, with 14 bases between. CDR3 loop: CASSLYRDRQPQHF. The CDR3 coding sequence is TGTGCCAGCTCACTTTACAGGGACCGGCAGCCCCAGCATTTT.

The V and J genes are TRBV28 and TRBJ1-5; no firm D call. Trimming cost V 7 bases and J 4 bases, with 11 bases left between them. The CDR3 sequence is 13 residues long. Germline V gene sequence: CDR1 MDHEN, CDR2 SYDVKM. CDR3 amino acids: CASTLARNQPQHF. CDR3 nucleotides: TGTGCCAGCACCCTAGCCCGAAATCAGCCCCAGCATTTT. The full variable domain, completed using reference TRBV28 and TRBJ1-5, is DVKVTQSSRYLVKRTGEKVFLECVQDMDHENMFWYRQDPGLGLRLIYFSYDVKMKEKGDIPEGYSVSREKKERFSLILESASTNQTSMYLCASTLARNQPQHFGDGTRLSIL.

This clone is termed medium-sized. The genes are TRBV11-3 and TRBJ1-1; no clear D gene. The CDR3 is 14 residues long. The germline CDR1 and CDR2 sequences are SGHNT and YENEEA. Deletions cut 2 bases from V and 2 bases from J, with 9 bases between. CDR3 nucleotide sequence: TGTGCCAGCAGCTTAAACGGGCGAAACACTGAAGCTTTCTTT. Protein: CASSLNGRNTEAFF.

The chain employs TRBV7-1 and TRBJ1-1; a weak D match, TRBD1 (6 bases). TRBV7-1 is an open reading frame whose function is uncertain. This CDR3 contains 13 residues. Trimming cost V 6 bases and J 4 bases, with 12 bases left between them. The CDR3 loop is CASSSDRSTEAFF. CDR3 in DNA: TGTGCCAGCAGTTCTGACAGGAGCACTGAAGCTTTCTTT.

This clone rates as medium-sized. The chain employs TRBV11-3 and TRBJ1-2; maybe TRBD1 (5 bases). Germline V gene sequence: CDR1 SGHNT, CDR2 YENEEA. Trimming left V 7 bases short and J 6 bases short, with 21 bases between. This CDR3 region has 15 residues. The CDR3 reads CASTDGDSEADGYTF. In DNA, the CDR3 is TGTGCCAGCACCGATGGGGACTCTGAGGCGGATGGCTACACCTTC.

The chain links TRBV11-3 to TRBJ1-2; no firm D call. V lost 4 bases and J lost 4, with 16 bases in between. The germline CDR1 and CDR2 sequences are SGHNT and YENEEA. The CDR3 totals 15 residues. The chain's CDR3 is CASSSNASPLYGYTF. For the CDR3, the DNA is TGTGCCAGCAGCTCTAACGCCAGTCCTCTCTATGGCTACACCTTC.

The V and J genes are TRBV29-1 and TRBJ2-1, with a tentative D call TRBD2 (6 bases). This CDR3 has 16 residues. Germline loops: CDR1 SQVTM, CDR2 ANQGSEA. V lost 6 bases to trimming and J lost 4 bases, with 22 bases between them. The CDR3, as DNA: TGCAGCGTGGTCCGGGGGACGCTTATCGGGTACAATGAGCAGTTCTTC. Protein sequence: CSVVRGTLIGYNEQFF.

The sample holds a few counts of this clone. The genes are TRBV11-3 and TRBJ2-2; 7 positions agree with TRBD1. Germline assignment: CDR1 SGHNT and CDR2 YENEEA. This CDR3 comprises 15 residues. Trimming cost V 3 bases and J 1 base; bases outside gene matches: 2. CDR3 bases: TGTGCCAGCAGCTTGAGACAGGGGAACACCGGGGAGCTGTTTTTT. Protein product: CASSLRQGNTGELFF. Full variable domain (outside the CDR3, taken from reference TRBV11-3 and TRBJ2-2): EAGVVQSPRYKIIEKKQPVAFWCNPISGHNTLYWYLQNLGQGPELLIRYENEEAVDDSQLPKDRFSAERLKGVDSTLKIQPAELGDSAVYLCASSLRQGNTGELFFGEGSRLTVL.

V usage is TRBV30 and J usage is TRBJ1-1; D is unclear. CDR3 length equals 15 residues. The germline gives CDR1 GTSNPN, CDR2 SVGIG (reference sequence). V shed 2 bases and J shed 2 bases, with 15 bases lying between them. The CDR3 sequence is CAWSSRHPENTEAFF. In DNA form, the CDR3 reads TGTGCCTGGAGTTCTAGACACCCCGAAAACACTGAAGCTTTCTTT.

The chain uses TRBV30 and TRBJ2-5; the match to TRBD1 covers 8 bases. The ends lost 3 bases at V and 1 base at J; junction bases unmatched: 10. The CDR3 runs to 16 residues. CDR1 and CDR2 from the germline V gene are GTSNPN and SVGIG (reference sequence). CDR3 DNA: TGTGCCTGGAGCGGGGTCGGGACAGGTGGCCAAGAGACCCAGTACTTC. This codes for CAWSGVGTGGQETQYF.

This clone ranks as large. The chain couples TRBV25-1 to TRBJ1-1; D is uncertain. Germline lookup yields CDR1 MGHDK and CDR2 SYGVNS. Trimming took 2 bases from V and 0 from J, leaving 4 bases between them. CDR3 length equals 13 residues. CDR3 sequence: CASSETVNTEAFF. The CDR3 DNA follows: TGTGCCAGCAGTGAAACAGTGAACACTGAAGCTTTCTTT. The complete variable domain, with remaining parts taken from reference TRBV25-1 and TRBJ1-1, reads EADIYQTPRYLVIGTGKKITLECSQTMGHDKMYWYQQDPGMELHLIHYSYGVNSTEKGDLSSESTVSRIRTEHFPLTLESARPSHTSQYLCASSETVNTEAFFGQGTRLTVV.

This clone was observed a few times. V gene TRBV6-8 combines with J gene TRBJ1-5; TRBD1 matches at 8 bases. The V gene end was trimmed by 5 bases and the J gene end by 4 bases; junction bases not matched to a gene: 4. CDR1 and CDR2 from the germline V gene are MNHGY and SAAAGT. This CDR3 comprises 14 residues. As DNA, the CDR3 is TGTGCCAGCAGTGAGGGACAGGAGAATCAGCCCCAGCATTTT. This translates into CASSEGQENQPQHF.

The V and J genes are TRBV18 and TRBJ1-3, with 12 bases fitting TRBD1. The CDR3 sequence is 15 residues long. V was pared by 0 bases and J by 8 bases, with 2 bases of the junction left unmatched. Germline V gene lookup returns CDR1 KGHSH and CDR2 LQKENI. The CDR3 region is CASSPPGQGAYTIYF. CDR3 nucleotide sequence: TGTGCCAGCTCACCACCGGGACAGGGGGCGTACACCATATATTTT.